The 22 T cell receptor beta chains below come from one sample, sequenced in a study of naive and memory T cell subsets (dated by TCRdb to between 2016 and 2019). The library was obtained by UMI-ligation and nested PCR. The instrument given in TCRdb is Illumina MiSeq. The beta constant-region primer was an equimolar mix of two oligonucleotides covering both TRBC1 and TRBC2. Four rounds of PCR, combining the SP2 primer with nested alpha and beta constant-region primers, were used to amplify the ligated cDNA. TCRdb reworked the public reads: Q25 trimming with fastp, MiXCR clone assembly, productive beta chains retained. Each CDR3 protein gets just one entry, which takes the most common genes and DNA from the rows behind it. The table for this sample lists 95,000 to 150,000 distinct CDR3 sequences; 35% to 40% of them were counted only once. The ten biggest clones cover about 1% of the sample. The material sequenced was central memory CD4+ T cells from blood. The sample's cell subset or site label, decoded: central memory, CD45RA- CD27+. The receptors here all came from a human donor in good health.

This clonotype has ten or more counts. The chain has TRBV20-1 and TRBJ2-3; 8 bases fit TRBD2. Trimming took 5 bases from V and 4 from J; bases not matched to a gene: 11. From germline, CDR1 is DFQATT and CDR2 SNEGSKA (reference sequence). The CDR3 covers 15 residues. The CDR3 sequence: CSAPQAGVTADTQYF. CDR3 in DNA: TGCAGTGCTCCACAAGCGGGAGTAACCGCAGATACGCAGTATTTT.

CDR3 sequence reads: CASMGLASGPTEAFF. Here the CDR3 DNA reads TGTGCCAGCATGGGGTTAGCGTCCGGGCCCACTGAAGCTTTCTTT. The chain couples TRBV7-9 to TRBJ1-1; D not resolved. This CDR3 spans 15 amino acids. Trimming removed 7 bases from V and 4 bases from J, with 19 bases in between. Germline CDR1 SEHNR, CDR2 FQNEAQ (reference sequence). Variable domain in full (rest from reference TRBV7-9 and TRBJ1-1): DTGVSQNPRHKITKRGQNVTFRCDPISEHNRLYWYRQTLGQGPEFLTYFQNEAQLEKSRLLSDRFSAERPKGSFSTLEIQRTEQGDSAMYLCASMGLASGPTEAFFGQGTRLTVV.

This clonotype was found a few times. V gene TRBV6-6 combines with J gene TRBJ1-1, with TRBD1 identical over 7 bases. Trimming at V came to 4 bases and at J to 3 bases, leaving 5 bases not matched to a gene. CDR3 size: 14 residues. Germline CDR1 is MNHNY and CDR2 is SVGAGI (reference sequence). CDR3 loop: CASSSHRGDTEAFF. Here the CDR3 DNA reads TGTGCCAGCAGTTCTCACAGGGGAGACACTGAAGCTTTCTTT.

The chain couples TRBV28 to TRBJ1-2; a weak D match, TRBD1 (6 bases). Germline CDR1 and CDR2: MDHEN and SYDVKM. The CDR3 is 16 residues long. V lost 10 bases to trimming and J lost 7 bases, with 28 bases between them. CDR3 sequence reads: CATTWGTFTGNGGYTF. Here the CDR3 DNA reads TGTGCCACTACCTGGGGGACCTTTACAGGGAACGGTGGCTACACCTTC.

The V gene is TRBV6-5, the J gene TRBJ2-3; D is perhaps TRBD1 (6 bases). The CDR3 runs to 16 residues. V was trimmed by 0 bases and J by 8 bases, leaving 18 bases between them. CDR1 and CDR2 from the germline V gene are MNHEY and SVGAGI. CDR3 residues: CASSYSYRADSGTQYF. The CDR3 nucleotides are TGTGCCAGCAGTTACTCTTACAGGGCCGACAGTGGTACGCAGTATTTT.

This clonotype was seen a handful of times. The J gene is TRBJ1-2, the V gene TRBV11-2; 8 bases line up with TRBD1. The CDR3 covers 17 residues. Losses at the gene ends were 4 bases for V and 7 bases for J; bases not matched to a gene: 17. Germline assignment: CDR1 SGHAT and CDR2 FQNNGV. CDR3 sequence reads: CASSSPSGQAPSSGYTF. The CDR3 DNA sequence: TGTGCCAGCAGCTCCCCATCGGGACAGGCTCCGAGCAGTGGCTACACCTTC.

V usage is TRBV20-1 and J usage is TRBJ1-5; TRBD1 agrees at 8 bases. The ends lost 0 bases at V and 9 bases at J; junction bases unmatched: 10. The CDR3 length is 15 residues. Germline V CDR1 and CDR2: DFQATT, SNEGSKA (reference sequence). Here the CDR3 reads CSARDSGGPTRPQHF. In DNA form, the CDR3 reads TGCAGTGCTAGAGATTCAGGGGGCCCAACTCGGCCCCAGCATTTT.

This chain uses TRBV6-1 with TRBJ1-2; 8 nucleotides agree with TRBD1. Germline trimming cut 6 bases from V and 7 bases from J; bases unmatched to any gene: 13. CDR3 length: 15 amino acids. CDR1 MNHNS and CDR2 SASEGT come from the germline V gene. The CDR3 bases are TGTGCCAGCAGGACATCCGGGACAGGCGCTTCTGGCTACACCTTC. It specifies CASRTSGTGASGYTF.

This clonotype was counted at least ten times. J is TRBJ1-2 and V is TRBV29-1, with 8 positions matching TRBD1. Germline V CDR1 and CDR2: SQVTM, ANQGSEA. The trim removed 5 bases at V and 8 bases at J, leaving 7 bases unmatched. CDR3 length: 12 residues. The CDR3 coding sequence is TGCAGCGTTTATCAGGGGGCGGGAGGCTACACCTTC. Translation: CSVYQGAGGYTF. Full variable domain (missing parts from reference TRBV29-1 and TRBJ1-2): SAVISQKPSRDICQRGTSLTIQCQVDSQVTMMFWYRQQPGQSLTLIATANQGSEATYESGFVIDKFPISRPNLTFSTLTVSNMSPEDSSIYLCSVYQGAGGYTFGSGTRLTVV.

The V gene is TRBV9, the J gene TRBJ2-1; TRBD1 matches 9 bases. Trimming took 4 bases from V and 7 from J; bases not matched to a gene: 15. The CDR3 has 17 residues. CDR1 is SGDLS, CDR2 YYNGEE, per germline. As DNA, the CDR3 is TGTGCCAGCAGCACCCATCCTGCGGGACAGGGTCTAAATGAGCAGTTCTTC. Translation gives CASSTHPAGQGLNEQFF.

The rearrangement joins TRBV7-6 to TRBJ2-5; D is perhaps TRBD1 (5 bases). Germline CDR1 and CDR2: SGHVS and FNYEAQ. The CDR3 is 15 amino acids. Trimming stripped 1 base from V and 2 bases from J, with 11 bases between. Here the CDR3 DNA reads TGTGCCAGCAGCTTAGACGGGTCAGGGCAAGAGACCCAGTACTTC. It specifies CASSLDGSGQETQYF.

The chain uses TRBV6-1 and TRBJ1-5; the D gene is possibly TRBD1 (5 bases). Germline V lookup: CDR1 MNHNS, CDR2 SASEGT. V lost 0 bases and J 6 bases, leaving 12 bases between the germline ends. This CDR3 contains 15 residues. The CDR3 spells CASSEAFGGIQPQHF. CDR3 DNA sequence: TGTGCCAGCAGTGAAGCTTTCGGGGGGATTCAGCCCCAGCATTTT.

The chain is built from TRBV7-9 and TRBJ2-7; TRBD2 agrees at 7 bases. The CDR3 is 16 amino acids. The J segment lost 8 bases and the V segment lost 4 bases, leaving 17 bases of the junction unmatched. Per the germline V gene, CDR1 is SEHNR and CDR2 is FQNEAQ (reference sequence). The CDR3 DNA follows: TGTGCCAGCAGCTGGGTTCCGGGACTAAGTATTGTTCAGCAGTACTTC. Protein sequence: CASSWVPGLSIVQQYF.

The V and J genes are TRBV5-1 and TRBJ2-7; 9 bases map to TRBD2. Germline V gives CDR1 SGHRS, CDR2 YFSETQ. V trimming: 2 bases; J trimming: 2 bases; junction bases outside the gene matches: 2. CDR3 length equals 14 residues. CDR3 sequence reads: CASSLAGGPYEQYF. The CDR3 DNA sequence: TGCGCCAGCAGCTTAGCGGGGGGCCCCTACGAGCAGTACTTC.

This clonotype was seen a few times. The rearrangement links TRBV5-1 to TRBJ2-2; D unclear. Between the trimmed V and J ends, which lost 7 bases and 1 base, there was a span of 8 bases. The CDR3 has 13 amino acids. The germline V gene has CDR1 SGHRS and CDR2 YFSETQ. CDR3 DNA: TGCGCCAGCGGCACCGGGAACACCGGGGAGCTGTTTTTT. This translates into CASGTGNTGELFF.

This clonotype has at least ten counts. The gene calls are TRBV29-1 and TRBJ2-7; a weak D match, TRBD1 (6 bases). The germline V gene has CDR1 SQVTM and CDR2 ANQGSEA. The CDR3 runs to 15 residues. Trimming stripped 3 bases from V and 1 base from J, with 16 bases between. This chain's CDR3 is CSVEGPGHRSYEQYF. DNA for the CDR3: TGCAGCGTTGAGGGACCGGGACATAGGTCCTACGAGCAGTACTTC.

V is TRBV28 and J is TRBJ2-7; 8 nucleotides agree with TRBD1. This CDR3 contains 13 residues. From germline, CDR1 is MDHEN and CDR2 SYDVKM. With 4 bases clipped from V and 7 bases from J, the junction kept 6 bases outside the gene matches. CDR3 loop: CASSSQGAGEQYF. CDR3 bases: TGTGCCAGCAGTTCCCAGGGGGCAGGGGAGCAGTACTTC.

There are a few counts of this clonotype. This chain links TRBV6-1 with TRBJ2-3; 11 bases agree with TRBD2. The germline CDR1 and CDR2 sequences are MNHNS and SASEGT. The junction had 12 bases not matched to a gene; V was cut back by 7 bases and J by 6 bases. CDR3 length equals 16 residues. CDR3 sequence: CASTRGSGLAADTQYF. CDR3 sequence (DNA): TGTGCCAGCACCAGAGGGTCGGGACTAGCGGCGGATACGCAGTATTTT.

This clonotype was seen ten or more times. As DNA, the CDR3 is TGTGCCAGCCTCTCATCCGGGAGCCGCTACAATGAGCAGTTCTTC. Translation gives CASLSSGSRYNEQFF. J is TRBJ2-1 and V is TRBV12-3 or TRBV12-4, with D perhaps TRBD2 (6 bases). This CDR3 spans 15 amino acids. Trimming removed 8 bases at V and 3 bases at J, with 17 bases between.

The rearrangement joins TRBV27 to TRBJ2-7, with D hard to call. Germline V gene data show CDR1 as MNHEY and CDR2 as SMNVEV (reference sequence). The CDR3 covers 13 residues. The V gene lost 5 bases and the J gene lost 3 bases, with 11 bases spanning the gap. The DNA of the CDR3 is TGTGCCAGCAGTAAAAGACCCAACTACGAGCAGTACTTC. Protein sequence: CASSKRPNYEQYF.

The genes are TRBV20-1 and TRBJ2-7, with TRBD1 matching over 9 bases. Losses at the gene ends were 6 bases for V and 2 bases for J; bases not matched to a gene: 14. The CDR3 is made up of 16 amino acids. Per the germline V gene, CDR1 is DFQATT and CDR2 is SNEGSKA (reference sequence). The CDR3 coding sequence is TGCAGTGCCAATAACCCCCGGGACAGGGTCCCCTACGAGCAGTACTTC. It is translated as CSANNPRDRVPYEQYF.

V is TRBV21-1 and J is TRBJ2-3; the table's D gene call, TRBD2, was not cross checked with the DNA. TRBV21-1 is recorded as a pseudogene. This CDR3 comprises 15 residues. In nucleotides, the CDR3 is TGTGCCAGCTCGCGGGGGGACGAGCGCACAGATACGCAGTATTTT. It yields the protein CASSRGDERTDTQYF.